The T cell receptor (beta chain) described here comes from a study of blood T cell repertoires in COVID-19. On the study more broadly: From the United States, Italy and Spain came samples of acute and convalescent COVID-19. PBMCs, B-cell-depleted T cells, or T cells were the source of the cDNA or gDNA that made up the material.

From germline, CDR1 is MNHEY and CDR2 SVGAGI. The CDR3 is made up of 15 amino acids. After removal of 6 bases from V and 3 bases from J, the junction contained 5 bases not matched to a gene. The Seattle patients, enrolled during active infection, were followed longitudinally. Authors' methods: Reference gene primers were amplified, and this amplification served to estimate nucleated cell counts. Libraries were prepared by immunoSEQ multiplex PCR; TCRdb keeps only in-frame clonotypes and omits some of them. V, J and clone size are those of that table, while D and trimming were read from the DNA. There are about 200,000 clones in the sample; 94% occur only once, and 0.76% lies in the top ten.

This clonotype was obtained from a man aged 30 to 45 with COVID-19, enrolled during active disease. Sequencing was carried out using peripheral blood. V and J are TRBV6-5 and TRBJ1-6; the match to TRBD1 covers 7 bases. CDR3 nucleotides: TGTGCCAGCAGCACAGACAGGGACTATAATTCACCCCTCCACTTT. As protein: CASSTDRDYNSPLHF.